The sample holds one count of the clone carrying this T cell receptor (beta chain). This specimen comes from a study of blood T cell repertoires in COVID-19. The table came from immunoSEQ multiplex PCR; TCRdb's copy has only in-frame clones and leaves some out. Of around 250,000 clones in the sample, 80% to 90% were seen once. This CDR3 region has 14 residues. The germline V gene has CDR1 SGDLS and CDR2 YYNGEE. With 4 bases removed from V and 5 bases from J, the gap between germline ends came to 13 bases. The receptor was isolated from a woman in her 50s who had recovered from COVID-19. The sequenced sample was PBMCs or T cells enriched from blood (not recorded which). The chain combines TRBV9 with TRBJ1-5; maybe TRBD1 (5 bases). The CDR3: CASSPAGWDQPQHF. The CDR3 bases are TGTGCCAGCAGCCCCGCAGGGTGGGATCAGCCCCAGCATTTT.